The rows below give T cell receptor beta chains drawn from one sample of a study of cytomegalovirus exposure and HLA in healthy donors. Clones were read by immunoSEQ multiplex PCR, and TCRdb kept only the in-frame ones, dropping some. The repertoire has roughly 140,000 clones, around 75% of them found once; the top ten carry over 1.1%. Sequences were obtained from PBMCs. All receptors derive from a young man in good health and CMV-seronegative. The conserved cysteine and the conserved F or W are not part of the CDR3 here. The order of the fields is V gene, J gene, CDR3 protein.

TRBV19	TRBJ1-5	ASSTPGQGINQPQH
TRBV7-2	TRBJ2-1	ASSSLAASYNEQF
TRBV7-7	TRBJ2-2	ASSPPGAGSGELF
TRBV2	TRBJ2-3	ASSEKLAGYTDTQY
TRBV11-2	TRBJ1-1	ASSDRTGKAF
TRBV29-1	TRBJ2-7	SVENGGTYEQY
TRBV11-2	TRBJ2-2	ASRRLAENTGELF
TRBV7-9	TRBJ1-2	ASSSPELGPV
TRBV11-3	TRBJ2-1	ASSRSGTSGDNEQF
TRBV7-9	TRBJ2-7	ASSLGSPGYEQY
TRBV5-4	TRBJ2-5	ASSLAGGRETQY
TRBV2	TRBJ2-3	ASSEHGGRTTDTQY
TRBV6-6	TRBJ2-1	ARGRREEQF
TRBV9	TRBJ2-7	ASSVTGDVYEQY
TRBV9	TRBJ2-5	ASSTLPGLVRETQY
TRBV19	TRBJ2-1	ASSMRTGQEQF
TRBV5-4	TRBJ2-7	ASSGYRGQLYEQY
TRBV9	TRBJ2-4	ASSSGLAGGPGNIQY
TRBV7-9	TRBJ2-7	SSSLGVSREGSYEQY
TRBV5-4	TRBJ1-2	ASSYSSGARGGYT
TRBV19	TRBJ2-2	ASRRSLAVNTGELF
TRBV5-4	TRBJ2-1	ASMPGGTNNEQF
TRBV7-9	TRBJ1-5	ASSLGGGMSNQPQH
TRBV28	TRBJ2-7	ASSFTPGQTYEQY
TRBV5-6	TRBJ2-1	ASSLAGTRAYNEQF
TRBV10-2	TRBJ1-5	ASRGGLLSNQPQH
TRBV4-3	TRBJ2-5	ASSQEVVPRKETQY
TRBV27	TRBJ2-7	ASSRNPGGGYEQY
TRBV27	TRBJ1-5	ASSLRGHGQPQH
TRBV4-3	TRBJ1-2	ASSQMTGANYGYT
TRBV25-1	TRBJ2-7	ASSEGGADYEQY
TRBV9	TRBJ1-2	ASSVAPGGVDYGYT
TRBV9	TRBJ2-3	ASSGSAGTQY
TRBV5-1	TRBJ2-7	ASSFRQGNEQY
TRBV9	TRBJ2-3	ASSVSGGRGADTQY
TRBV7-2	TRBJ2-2	ASRQSGASGNTGELF
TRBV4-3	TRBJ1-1	ASSQVPGNTEAF
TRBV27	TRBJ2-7	ASSIAGNPHYEQY
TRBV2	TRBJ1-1	ASSPQSNTEAF
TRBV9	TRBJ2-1	ASSEGLGAMNEQF
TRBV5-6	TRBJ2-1	ASSFSLGPNNEQF
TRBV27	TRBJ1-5	ASRLQGAGNQPQH
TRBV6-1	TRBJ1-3	ASTRTGAGNTIY
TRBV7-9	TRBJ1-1	ASSLSGEEAF
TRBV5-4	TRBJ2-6	ASRLAGGPSGANVLT
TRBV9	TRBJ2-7	ASSVREGGERSEQY
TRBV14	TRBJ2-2	ASSQVSLAGGGELF
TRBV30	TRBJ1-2	AWTIGGNYGYT
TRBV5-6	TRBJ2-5	ASSEEGSGRSREQY
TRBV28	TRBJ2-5	ASSSPGLAGSFSQY
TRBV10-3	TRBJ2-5	AISVNTIQETQY
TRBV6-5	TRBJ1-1	ASHRALMNTEAF
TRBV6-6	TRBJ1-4	ASSRGHLNEKLF
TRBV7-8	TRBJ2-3	ASSRQGRTDTQY